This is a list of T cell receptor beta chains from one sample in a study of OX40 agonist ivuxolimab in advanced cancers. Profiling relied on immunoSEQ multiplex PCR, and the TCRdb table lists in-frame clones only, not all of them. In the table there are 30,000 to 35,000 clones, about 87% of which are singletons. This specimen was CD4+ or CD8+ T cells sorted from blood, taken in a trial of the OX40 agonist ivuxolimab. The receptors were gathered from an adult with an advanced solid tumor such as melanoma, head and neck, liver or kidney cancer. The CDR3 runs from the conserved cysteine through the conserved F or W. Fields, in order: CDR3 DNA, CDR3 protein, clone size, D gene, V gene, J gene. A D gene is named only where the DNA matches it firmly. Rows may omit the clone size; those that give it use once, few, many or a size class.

CDR3nt: TGTGCCAGCAGTTTAATCTTCGGCACCTGGGGTGAGCAGTTCTTC
CDR3aa: CASSLIFGTWGEQFF
abundance: few
d_gene: -
v_gene: TRBV27
j_gene: TRBJ2-1

CDR3nt: TGCGCCAGCAGCTTGGAGGGCCCTCTCAATGAGCAGTTCTTC
CDR3aa: CASSLEGPLNEQFF
abundance: -
d_gene: -
v_gene: TRBV5-1
j_gene: TRBJ2-1

CDR3nt: TGTGCCAGCTCACCGCCAATTTCAGAGAGCTATGGCTACACCTTC
CDR3aa: CASSPPISESYGYTF
abundance: -
d_gene: -
v_gene: TRBV18
j_gene: TRBJ1-2

CDR3nt: TGTGCCAGTAGTATCCAGACAGAGAACTATGGCTACACCTTC
CDR3aa: CASSIQTENYGYTF
abundance: -
d_gene: -
v_gene: TRBV19
j_gene: TRBJ1-2

CDR3nt: TGCGCCAGCAGCCAAGCGGGGGGGGGTTTGGGCACTGAAGCTTTCTTT
CDR3aa: CASSQAGGGLGTEAFF
abundance: -
d_gene: -
v_gene: TRBV4-1
j_gene: TRBJ1-1

CDR3nt: TGCGCCAGCAGCATGGGACTAGCGGGAGGCCGGGGGGAGACCCAGTACTTC
CDR3aa: CASSMGLAGGRGETQYF
abundance: -
d_gene: TRBD2
v_gene: TRBV10-2
j_gene: TRBJ2-5

CDR3nt: TGTGCCAGCAGCGGGGAGTACCAGGGTCCCACTTGGCAGTTCTTC
CDR3aa: CASSGEYQGPTWQFF
abundance: -
d_gene: -
v_gene: TRBV9
j_gene: TRBJ2-1

CDR3nt: TGTGCCAGTAGTCTTAGGCGCCAGGGGCGGACTGAAGCTTTCTTT
CDR3aa: CASSLRRQGRTEAFF
abundance: -
d_gene: -
v_gene: TRBV19
j_gene: TRBJ1-1

CDR3nt: TGCGCCAGCAGAGCCGGGACAGGGGTTACCGGGGAGCTGTTTTTT
CDR3aa: CASRAGTGVTGELFF
abundance: -
d_gene: TRBD1
v_gene: TRBV5-1
j_gene: TRBJ2-2

CDR3nt: TGTGCCAGCAGCGTAGCTAGGTACAGGGAAGTTCCTATGGATGGCTACACCTTC
CDR3aa: CASSVARYREVPMDGYTF
abundance: -
d_gene: -
v_gene: TRBV9
j_gene: TRBJ1-2

CDR3nt: TGTGCCATTCAGGGTGTGGAAGAGACCCAGTACTTC
CDR3aa: CAIQGVEETQYF
abundance: -
d_gene: -
v_gene: TRBV10-3
j_gene: TRBJ2-5

CDR3nt: TGTGCCAGCAGTTTATGGAGGGGACAGCGCCCGTTGGAGACCCAGTACTTC
CDR3aa: CASSLWRGQRPLETQYF
abundance: -
d_gene: TRBD1
v_gene: TRBV28
j_gene: TRBJ2-5

CDR3nt: TGTGCCATCAGTGAGTCTGGGCAGCAAGAGACCCAGTACTTC
CDR3aa: CAISESGQQETQYF
abundance: -
d_gene: -
v_gene: TRBV10-3
j_gene: TRBJ2-5

CDR3nt: TGTGCCAGCAGCTATGGACAGGGCAGCACAGATACGCAGTATTTT
CDR3aa: CASSYGQGSTDTQYF
abundance: -
d_gene: TRBD1
v_gene: TRBV13
j_gene: TRBJ2-3

CDR3nt: TGTGCCAGCAGTGTATTGACAGGGGGGACTGAAGCTTTCTTT
CDR3aa: CASSVLTGGTEAFF
abundance: -
d_gene: TRBD1
v_gene: TRBV2
j_gene: TRBJ1-1

CDR3nt: TGTGCCAGCAGTTCCGACCCTCTACCTGAGCAGTTCTTC
CDR3aa: CASSSDPLPEQFF
abundance: -
d_gene: -
v_gene: TRBV27
j_gene: TRBJ2-1

CDR3nt: TGTGCCAGCAGTTCCCTGGGGGGGGTCCAAGAGACCCAGTACTTC
CDR3aa: CASSSLGGVQETQYF
abundance: -
d_gene: TRBD2
v_gene: TRBV28
j_gene: TRBJ2-5

CDR3nt: TGTGCCAGCAGTAGAGACAGGGACAATCAGCCCCAGCATTTT
CDR3aa: CASSRDRDNQPQHF
abundance: -
d_gene: TRBD1
v_gene: TRBV27
j_gene: TRBJ1-5

CDR3nt: TGTGCCAGCAGTTCCCAAATGACAGGGTACGAGCAGTACTTC
CDR3aa: CASSSQMTGYEQYF
abundance: few
d_gene: TRBD1
v_gene: TRBV27
j_gene: TRBJ2-7

CDR3nt: TGTGCCAGCAGCTTAGTTGGGGGGACTAGCGGGACTGAGCAGTTCTTC
CDR3aa: CASSLVGGTSGTEQFF
abundance: -
d_gene: TRBD2
v_gene: TRBV7-2
j_gene: TRBJ2-1

CDR3nt: TGTGCCAGCAGCTTAGGAGCGGGAGTTTGGAATGAGCAGTTCTTC
CDR3aa: CASSLGAGVWNEQFF
abundance: -
d_gene: TRBD2
v_gene: TRBV7-2
j_gene: TRBJ2-1

CDR3nt: TGTGCCAGCAGTTTGACAGGGACCCGAGAGACCCAGTACTTC
CDR3aa: CASSLTGTRETQYF
abundance: -
d_gene: TRBD1
v_gene: TRBV28
j_gene: TRBJ2-5

CDR3nt: TGTGCCAGCAGCCTCCGAGGGGTGCAAGAGACCCAGTACTTC
CDR3aa: CASSLRGVQETQYF
abundance: -
d_gene: -
v_gene: TRBV5-6
j_gene: TRBJ2-5

CDR3nt: TGTGCCAGTAGTATCTCCCCTAGCGGGAGATCCCACGAGCAGTACTTC
CDR3aa: CASSISPSGRSHEQYF
abundance: -
d_gene: TRBD2
v_gene: TRBV19
j_gene: TRBJ2-7

CDR3nt: TGTGCCAGCAGCTTGAGGACAGGGAATGGGGCCTATGGCTACACCTTC
CDR3aa: CASSLRTGNGAYGYTF
abundance: -
d_gene: TRBD1
v_gene: TRBV5-6
j_gene: TRBJ1-2

CDR3nt: TGCGCCAGCGCGACCGGTTCAGGGGACACCGGGGAGCTGTTTTTT
CDR3aa: CASATGSGDTGELFF
abundance: -
d_gene: -
v_gene: TRBV5-1
j_gene: TRBJ2-2

CDR3nt: TGTGCCAGCAGCGTAACCCCCCAGGGGGCCGGGGAGCAGTACTTC
CDR3aa: CASSVTPQGAGEQYF
abundance: -
d_gene: TRBD1
v_gene: TRBV9
j_gene: TRBJ2-7

CDR3nt: TGTGCCAGCAGGCTAGATGGCGGGAGTCGCACAGATACGCAGTATTTT
CDR3aa: CASRLDGGSRTDTQYF
abundance: -
d_gene: TRBD2
v_gene: TRBV5-4
j_gene: TRBJ2-3

CDR3nt: TGTGCCAGCAGTTCGGGACAGCTGAACTATGGCTACACCTTC
CDR3aa: CASSSGQLNYGYTF
abundance: -
d_gene: TRBD1
v_gene: TRBV27
j_gene: TRBJ1-2

CDR3nt: TGTGCCAGCAGCTTTGCGGGACAGCCCTTAGAGCCCCAGCATTTT
CDR3aa: CASSFAGQPLEPQHF
abundance: few
d_gene: TRBD1
v_gene: TRBV7-2
j_gene: TRBJ1-5

CDR3nt: TGTGCCAGCAGTCCCCTCGGGACAGGGGGCACAGATACGCAGTATTTT
CDR3aa: CASSPLGTGGTDTQYF
abundance: -
d_gene: TRBD1
v_gene: TRBV27
j_gene: TRBJ2-3

CDR3nt: TGTGCCATTCCGAGGGGGGAGGTGAGTGAGCAGTTCTTC
CDR3aa: CAIPRGEVSEQFF
abundance: -
d_gene: -
v_gene: TRBV14
j_gene: TRBJ2-1

CDR3nt: TGTGCCAGCAGGACAGGGGTTGAGGAGACCCAGTACTTC
CDR3aa: CASRTGVEETQYF
abundance: few
d_gene: TRBD1
v_gene: TRBV6-1
j_gene: TRBJ2-5

CDR3nt: TGTGCCTCGTGGGACAGGGGTTCCTACGAGCAGTACTTC
CDR3aa: CASWDRGSYEQYF
abundance: few
d_gene: TRBD1
v_gene: TRBV10-3
j_gene: TRBJ2-7